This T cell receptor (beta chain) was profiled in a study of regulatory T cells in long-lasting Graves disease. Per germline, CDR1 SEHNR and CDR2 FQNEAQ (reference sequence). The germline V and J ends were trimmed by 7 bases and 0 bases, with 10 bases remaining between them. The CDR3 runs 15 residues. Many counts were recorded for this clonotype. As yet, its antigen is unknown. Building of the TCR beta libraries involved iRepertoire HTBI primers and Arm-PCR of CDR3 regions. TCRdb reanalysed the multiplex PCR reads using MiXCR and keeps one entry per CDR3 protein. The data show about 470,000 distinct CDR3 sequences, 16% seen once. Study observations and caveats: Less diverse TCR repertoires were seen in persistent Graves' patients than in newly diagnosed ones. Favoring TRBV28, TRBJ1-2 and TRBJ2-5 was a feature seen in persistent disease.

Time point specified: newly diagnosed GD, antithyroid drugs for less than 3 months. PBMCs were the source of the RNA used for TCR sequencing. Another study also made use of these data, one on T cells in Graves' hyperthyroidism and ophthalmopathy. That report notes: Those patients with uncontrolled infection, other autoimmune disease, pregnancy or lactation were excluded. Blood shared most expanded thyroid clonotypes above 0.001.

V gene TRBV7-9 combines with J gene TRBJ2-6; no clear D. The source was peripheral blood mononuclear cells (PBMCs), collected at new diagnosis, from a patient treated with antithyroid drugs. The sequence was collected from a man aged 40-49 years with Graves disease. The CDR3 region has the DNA TGTGCCAGCACTTCCTTCGGCTCTGGGGCCAACGTCCTGACTTTC. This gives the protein CASTSFGSGANVLTF.